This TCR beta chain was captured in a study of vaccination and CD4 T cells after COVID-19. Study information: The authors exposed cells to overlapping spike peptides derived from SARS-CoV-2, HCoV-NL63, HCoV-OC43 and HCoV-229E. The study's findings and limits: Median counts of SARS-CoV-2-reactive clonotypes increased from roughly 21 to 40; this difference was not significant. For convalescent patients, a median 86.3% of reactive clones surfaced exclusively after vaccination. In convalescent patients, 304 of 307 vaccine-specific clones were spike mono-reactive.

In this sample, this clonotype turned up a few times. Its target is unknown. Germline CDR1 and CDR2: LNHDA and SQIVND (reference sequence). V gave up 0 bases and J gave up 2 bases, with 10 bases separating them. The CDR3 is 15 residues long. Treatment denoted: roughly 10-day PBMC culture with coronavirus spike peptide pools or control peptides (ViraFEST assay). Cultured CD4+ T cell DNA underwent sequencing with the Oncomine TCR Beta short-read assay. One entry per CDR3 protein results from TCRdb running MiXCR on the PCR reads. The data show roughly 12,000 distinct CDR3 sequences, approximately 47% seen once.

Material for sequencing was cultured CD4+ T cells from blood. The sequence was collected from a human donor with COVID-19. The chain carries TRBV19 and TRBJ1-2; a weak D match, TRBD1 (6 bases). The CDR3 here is CASSIDDRTNYGYTF. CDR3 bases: TGTGCCAGTAGTATAGATGACAGGACCAACTATGGCTACACCTTC.